These 29 T cell receptor beta chains originate from one sample sequenced in a study of Ad26.COV2.S vaccination and SARS-CoV-2 variants. The treatment here: roughly 18 received Ad26.COV2.S at low or high dose, single or two shots; about 5 received placebo; per-sample allocation not given. Specimen acquisition occurred on day 63 following the initial vaccine or placebo injection. Sequencing used immunoSEQ multiplex PCR; TCRdb keeps in-frame clones, though not all of them. This table has about 480,000 clones, around 88% appearing once. Source: peripheral blood, taken in a trial of Ad26.COV2.S vaccine versus placebo. These TCRs come from a person between 18 and 59 years old who received the Ad26.COV2.S COVID-19 vaccine or a placebo.

This clone was recorded only once. J is TRBJ2-2 and V is TRBV30; a possible D gene is TRBD2 (6 bases). Per the germline V gene, CDR1 is GTSNPN and CDR2 is SVGIG (reference sequence). V lost 5 bases and J lost 5, with 9 bases in between. The length of the CDR3 is 12 residues. In DNA form, the CDR3 reads TGTGCCTGGGGACGGGGGACCGGGGAGCTGTTTTTT. It codes for CAWGRGTGELFF.

This clone has only one observation. This chain connects TRBV30 to TRBJ2-7; 11 positions agree with TRBD2. Germline lookup yields CDR1 GTSNPN and CDR2 SVGIG (reference sequence). The CDR3 contains 15 residues. J was trimmed by 1 base and V by 8 bases; bases with no gene match: 10. CDR3 residues: CAGGTSGVLSYEQYF. CDR3 DNA sequence: TGTGCCGGGGGGACTAGCGGAGTCCTTTCCTACGAGCAGTACTTC.

The sample holds a few counts of this clone. The chain has TRBV19 and TRBJ2-2; weak D call: TRBD1 (6 bases). Trimming took off 7 bases at V and 0 bases at J, with 15 bases between the two ends. This CDR3 region has 16 residues. CDR1 is LNHDA and CDR2 is SQIVND in the germline V gene (reference sequence). In nucleotides, the CDR3 is TGTGCCAGTACCCTTATACAGGGCGCGAACACCGGGGAGCTGTTTTTT. Translation: CASTLIQGANTGELFF.

In this sample, this clone turned up once. The genes are TRBV7-9 and TRBJ1-4; 7 nucleotides agree with TRBD1. J gave up 7 bases and V 5 bases, and 7 bases lay outside the gene matches. CDR1 and CDR2 from the germline V gene are SEHNR and FQNEAQ (reference sequence). The CDR3 runs to 14 residues. CDR3 in DNA: TGTGCCAGCAGCCCAATCCGGGACAGTGAAAAACTGTTTTTT. Translated, it gives CASSPIRDSEKLFF.

The J gene is TRBJ2-1, the V gene TRBV19, with 10 bases matching TRBD2. With V trimmed by 6 bases and J by 7 bases, 9 bases remained unmatched. In germline, CDR1 is LNHDA, CDR2 SQIVND (reference sequence). The CDR3 contains 15 residues. CDR3 in DNA: TGTGCCAGTAGCTCACTAGCGGGGCCGACAAATGAGCAGTTCTTC. The encoded protein is CASSSLAGPTNEQFF.

The genes are TRBV9 and TRBJ2-3, with D possibly TRBD2 on 6 matching bases. The CDR3 covers 15 residues. The V and J ends lost 4 bases and 2 bases respectively, with 14 bases between them. Germline V CDR1 and CDR2: SGDLS, YYNGEE. The CDR3 DNA follows: TGTGCCAGCAGCCTTGCGGGGAAGAACACAGATACGCAGTATTTT. As protein: CASSLAGKNTDTQYF.

The chain is built from TRBV6-2 or TRBV6-3 and TRBJ2-1, with D possibly being TRBD1 (5 bases). The CDR3 covers 12 residues. Trimming took 5 bases from V and 6 from J, leaving 8 bases between them. From germline, CDR1 is MNHEY and CDR2 SVGEGT. Here the CDR3 reads CASSMQGNEQFF. CDR3 sequence (DNA): TGTGCCAGCAGTATGCAGGGCAATGAGCAGTTCTTC.

This chain joins TRBV12-3 or TRBV12-4 and TRBJ2-3, with D hard to call. Trimming removed 2 bases from V and 6 bases from J, with 6 bases in between. CDR3 length equals 12 residues. The CDR3 nucleotides read TGTGCCAGCAGTTTACTTGAGGATACGCAGTATTTT. Its translation: CASSLLEDTQYF.

This sequence joins TRBV27 and TRBJ2-3; no reliable D call. The CDR3 is 13 residues long. The V gene's germline CDR1 is MNHEY and CDR2 SMNVEV (reference sequence). V lost 6 bases and J lost 1, with 8 bases in between. The DNA for the CDR3 is TGTGCCAGCAGGATCCGACGCACAGATACGCAGTATTTT. Translation gives CASRIRRTDTQYF.

The V and J genes are TRBV4-1 and TRBJ1-2; D ambiguous. Germline assignment: CDR1 MGHRA and CDR2 YSYEKL. Trimming left V 3 bases short and J 6 bases short, with 14 bases between. This CDR3 has 14 residues. Written as DNA, the CDR3 is TGCGCCAGCAGCCAGCCAACCGGGGAACATGGCTACACCTTC. Its translation is CASSQPTGEHGYTF.

This sequence joins TRBV6-2 or TRBV6-3 and TRBJ1-2; D remains ambiguous. The germline V gene encodes CDR1 MNHEY and CDR2 SVGEGT. This CDR3 is built from 15 residues. Trimming stripped 5 bases from V and 6 bases from J, with 19 bases between. The CDR3 DNA reads TGTGCCAGCAGTCTAAGAGGTGCCGGCATAGATGGCTACACCTTC. Protein: CASSLRGAGIDGYTF.

This chain links TRBV12-5 with TRBJ2-2; D uncertain. CDR1 and CDR2 (germline): LGHNT, FRNRAP. V was pared by 3 bases and J by 0 bases, with 5 bases between. The CDR3 length is 14 residues. The CDR3 DNA is TGTGCTAGTGGTTTAGGTGCGAACACCGGGGAGCTGTTTTTT. Amino acids: CASGLGANTGELFF.

The chain combines TRBV28 with TRBJ1-4; 10 positions match TRBD1. The CDR3 spans 14 residues. Germline V gene sequence: CDR1 MDHEN, CDR2 SYDVKM. The J segment lost 10 bases and the V segment lost 6 bases, leaving 8 bases of the junction unmatched. In DNA form, the CDR3 reads TGTGCCAGCAGCCCTCTGGGACAGGGGCGAAAACTGTTTTTT. Translating it yields CASSPLGQGRKLFF.

The gene calls are TRBV6-5 and TRBJ2-2; D call uncertain. V lost 8 bases, J lost 0 bases, and 10 bases lay in between. Germline V gene lookup returns CDR1 MNHEY and CDR2 SVGAGI. The CDR3 has 14 amino acids. The CDR3 DNA is TGTGCCAGCCAAGCCGCTACGAACACCGGGGAGCTGTTTTTT. Translating gives CASQAATNTGELFF.

The chain has TRBV11-3 and TRBJ2-1, with 8 bases identical to TRBD2. The CDR3 runs to 15 residues. Looked up from germline, CDR1 is SGHNT and CDR2 is YENEEA. J was trimmed by 1 base and V by 5 bases; bases with no gene match: 4. The CDR3 bases are TGTGCCAGCAGCCCGGTAGCGGGGTCCTACAATGAGCAGTTCTTC. Translated: CASSPVAGSYNEQFF. The whole variable domain, remainder taken from reference TRBV11-3 and TRBJ2-1, is EAGVVQSPRYKIIEKKQPVAFWCNPISGHNTLYWYLQNLGQGPELLIRYENEEAVDDSQLPKDRFSAERLKGVDSTLKIQPAELGDSAVYLCASSPVAGSYNEQFFGPGTRLTVL.

This chain links TRBV30 with TRBJ2-5; D is perhaps TRBD2 (5 bases). Germline CDR1 is GTSNPN and CDR2 is SVGIG (reference sequence). The CDR3 sequence is 14 residues long. The V end was cut by 0 bases, the J end by 6 bases, with 14 bases between. The CDR3 DNA reads as TGTGCCTGGAGTGTACTTGTGCCCGGGAAGACCCAGTACTTC. As protein: CAWSVLVPGKTQYF.

This chain links TRBV19 with TRBJ1-1; tentative D call: TRBD1 (6 bases). The CDR3 spans 13 residues. V lost 9 bases and J lost 0, with 11 bases in between. CDR1 and CDR2 from the germline V gene are LNHDA and SQIVND (reference sequence). The CDR3: CASTGWMNTEAFF. In DNA, the CDR3 is TGTGCCAGCACAGGGTGGATGAACACTGAAGCTTTCTTT.

The gene calls are TRBV7-9 and TRBJ1-4; no firm D call. CDR1 and CDR2 (germline): SEHNR, FQNEAQ (reference sequence). V was cut by 1 base and J by 7 bases, with 4 bases left in between. This CDR3 contains 12 residues. The CDR3 reads CASSLVGEKLFF. The CDR3 DNA is TGTGCCAGCAGCTTAGTCGGTGAAAAACTGTTTTTT.

This clone was seen a single time. Other DNA sequences in the sample encode the same CDR3. The V call is TRBV7-2, the J call TRBJ2-2; D not certain. The CDR3 is 13 residues long. Germline-derived CDR1 and CDR2 are SGHTA and FQGNSA. V was cut by 4 bases and J by 3 bases, with 6 bases left in between. The CDR3 nucleotides read TGTGCCAGCAGCTCCACAGACACCGGGGAGCTGTTTTTT. Translation gives CASSSTDTGELFF.

The CDR3 DNA sequence: TGTGCCAGCAGCGCTTTGGACATTCAGTACTTC. Encoded protein: CASSALDIQYF. The V gene is TRBV7-2, the J gene TRBJ2-4, with D uncertain. The CDR3 runs 11 residues. CDR1 SGHTA and CDR2 FQGNSA come from the germline V gene. Trimming stripped 5 bases from V and 8 bases from J, with 7 bases between.

This clone was seen once. The rearrangement uses TRBV5-5 and TRBJ1-3, with D perhaps TRBD1 (6 bases). The CDR3 spans 15 residues. V gave up 4 bases and J gave up 1 base, with 12 bases separating them. Germline loops: CDR1 SGHKS, CDR2 YYEKEE (reference sequence). The CDR3 loop is CASSHDTGSGNTIYF. DNA for the CDR3: TGTGCCAGCAGCCACGATACAGGGTCTGGAAACACCATATATTTT. Supplemented by reference TRBV5-5 and TRBJ1-3, the full variable domain reads DAGVTQSPTHLIKTRGQQVTLRCSPISGHKSVSWYQQVLGQGPQFIFQYYEKEERGRGNFPDRFSARQFPNYSSELNVNALLLGDSALYLCASSHDTGSGNTIYFGEGSWLTVV.

The V gene is TRBV19, the J gene TRBJ2-5; no firm D call. Germline V gives CDR1 LNHDA, CDR2 SQIVND (reference sequence). Between the trimmed V and J ends, which lost 6 bases and 1 base, there was a span of 12 bases. This CDR3 has 14 amino acids. The CDR3: CASSRVPAQETQYF. Here the CDR3 DNA reads TGTGCCAGTAGCCGGGTCCCTGCCCAAGAGACCCAGTACTTC.

The CDR3 loop reads CASSADDYEQYF. In nucleotides, the CDR3 is TGTGCCAGCAGTGCGGACGACTACGAGCAGTACTTC. J is TRBJ2-7 and V is TRBV6-2 or TRBV6-3, with D uncertain. Germline V gene data show CDR1 as MNHEY and CDR2 as SVGEGT. V gave up 5 bases and J gave up 3 bases, with 8 bases separating them. The CDR3 is 12 residues long.

The chain links TRBV29-1 to TRBJ2-5; D is undetermined. Trimming shortened V by 6 bases and J by 1 base, and 15 bases separated the two germline ends. The CDR3 length is 14 residues. In germline, CDR1 is SQVTM, CDR2 ANQGSEA. CDR3 loop: CSVSSLRGQETQYF. CDR3 coding DNA: TGCAGCGTGTCATCCCTACGAGGCCAAGAGACCCAGTACTTC.

The chain carries TRBV6-2 or TRBV6-3 and TRBJ2-1; 8 bases map to TRBD2. Germline V CDR1 and CDR2: MNHEY, SVGEGT. V dropped 5 bases and J dropped 4; count of bases not matched to a gene: 7. The CDR3 runs to 15 residues. CDR3 sequence reads: CASSLGSGAYNEQFF. CDR3 bases: TGTGCCAGCAGTCTCGGTAGCGGGGCTTACAATGAGCAGTTCTTC.

The chain couples TRBV27 to TRBJ2-5; the match to TRBD2 covers 8 bases. The trim removed 0 bases at V and 5 bases at J, leaving 11 bases unmatched. This CDR3 has 17 residues. CDR1 is MNHEY and CDR2 is SMNVEV in the germline V gene (reference sequence). The CDR3, as DNA: TGTGCCAGCAGTTTATCTCTAGCGGGCCGGTATGGGGAGACCCAGTACTTC. Protein sequence: CASSLSLAGRYGETQYF.

This chain links TRBV5-1 with TRBJ1-5, with D unclear. This CDR3 has 16 residues. The germline V gene encodes CDR1 SGHRS and CDR2 YFSETQ. Trimming took off 1 base at V and 2 bases at J, with 13 bases between the two ends. This chain's CDR3 is CASSLNEARGNQPQHF. The CDR3 DNA is TGCGCCAGCAGCTTGAATGAAGCCCGGGGCAATCAGCCCCAGCATTTT.

This clone has more than one count but fewer than ten. The chain uses TRBV7-2 and TRBJ1-2; D perhaps matches TRBD1 (5 bases). Trimming stripped 5 bases from V and 2 bases from J, with 9 bases between. CDR1 is SGHTA and CDR2 is FQGNSA in the germline V gene. This CDR3 region has 13 residues. The DNA for the CDR3 is TGTGCCAGCAGCCGGGGACGGAACTATGGCTACACCTTC. It is translated as CASSRGRNYGYTF. The full variable domain, its missing parts supplied by reference TRBV7-2 and TRBJ1-2, is GAGVSQSPSNKVTEKGKDVELRCDPISGHTALYWYRQSLGQGLEFLIYFQGNSAPDKSGLPSDRFSAERTGGSVSTLTIQRTQQEDSAVYLCASSRGRNYGYTFGSGTRLTVV.

The CDR3 DNA reads TGTGCCAGTAGTATCGGAGGACAGGTGGATCAGCCCCAGCATTTT. This sequence encodes CASSIGGQVDQPQHF. The chain couples TRBV19 to TRBJ1-5; 7 bases are shared with TRBD1. V shed 3 bases, J shed 5 bases, and the junction held 7 bases outside the gene matches. CDR1 and CDR2 (germline): LNHDA, SQIVND (reference sequence). The CDR3 length is 15 residues.